These 17 T cell receptor beta chains were sequenced from one sample in a study of radiotherapy plus CTLA-4 blockade in lung cancer. Generated by immunoSEQ multiplex PCR, the TCRdb table keeps only in-frame clones and is missing some. The sample lists about 85,000 clones, around 87% occurring once. The specimen was peripheral blood, collected from a patient treated with radiotherapy plus ipilimumab. The receptors stem from a human donor with non-small cell lung cancer who had a partial response to radiotherapy plus ipilimumab.

The sample holds one count of this clone. The chain uses TRBV4-2 and TRBJ2-7; weak D call: TRBD1 (6 bases). The CDR3 has 16 residues. Germline V gives CDR1 LGHNA, CDR2 YNFKEQ. V was pared by 0 bases and J by 3 bases, with 15 bases between. In DNA, the CDR3 is TGTGCCAGCAGCCAAGATCAGGGGCCGTATCTCTACGAGCAGTACTTC. Its translation is CASSQDQGPYLYEQYF.

The chain is built from TRBV7-9 and TRBJ2-5; D gene uncertain. V gave up 5 bases and J gave up 4 bases, with 17 bases separating them. The CDR3 runs 15 residues. Germline CDR1 SEHNR, CDR2 FQNEAQ (reference sequence). The CDR3 region is CASSPSLSAGETQYF. CDR3 DNA sequence: TGTGCCAGCAGCCCCTCGCTCTCCGCCGGAGAGACCCAGTACTTC.

This clone was seen only once. This chain joins TRBV5-1 and TRBJ2-5, with D possibly matching TRBD2 (5 bases). CDR3 length equals 15 residues. Germline V gives CDR1 SGHRS, CDR2 YFSETQ. Trimming cost V 4 bases and J 5 bases, with 18 bases left between them. The CDR3 coding sequence is TGCGCCAGCAGCGTCAGGACGGGTGCGGGCGAGACCCAGTACTTC. Protein sequence: CASSVRTGAGETQYF. Full variable domain (remainder filled in from reference TRBV5-1 and TRBJ2-5): KAGVTQTPRYLIKTRGQQVTLSCSPISGHRSVSWYQQTPGQGLQFLFEYFSETQRNKGNFPGRFSGRQFSNSRSEMNVSTLELGDSALYLCASSVRTGAGETQYFGPGTRLLVL.

This clone was detected a few times. The rearrangement joins TRBV19 to TRBJ2-7, with 9 bases that match TRBD2. The germline V gene encodes CDR1 LNHDA and CDR2 SQIVND (reference sequence). The CDR3 runs 14 residues. J gave up 1 base and V 7 bases, and 5 bases lay outside the gene matches. The CDR3 nucleotides read TGTGCCAGTACCTTTAGCGGGAGTTCCTACGAGCAGTACTTC. Translated: CASTFSGSSYEQYF.

V gene TRBV9 combines with J gene TRBJ2-5; no clear D. Germline V lookup: CDR1 SGDLS, CDR2 YYNGEE. V lost 0 bases and J lost 5, with 14 bases in between. This CDR3 is built from 15 residues. The CDR3 loop is CASSVVGTSGETQYF. The DNA for the CDR3 is TGTGCCAGCAGCGTAGTCGGAACCTCCGGGGAGACCCAGTACTTC.

The chain is built from TRBV27 and TRBJ1-1; the match to TRBD1 covers 7 bases. Germline values: CDR1 MNHEY, CDR2 SMNVEV (reference sequence). This CDR3 is built from 13 residues. The trim removed 5 bases at V and 4 bases at J, leaving 4 bases unmatched. CDR3 DNA sequence: TGTGCCAGCAGTCAACAGGGGTTCACTGAAGCTTTCTTT. It yields the protein CASSQQGFTEAFF.

The chain couples TRBV13 to TRBJ2-7; weak D call: TRBD1 (5 bases). The CDR3 spans 15 residues. Germline V gene lookup returns CDR1 PRHDT and CDR2 FYEKMQ (reference sequence). V shed 1 base and J shed 0 bases, with 10 bases lying between them. The CDR3 DNA reads as TGTGCCAGCAGCTTAGTCATGGGGCTCTCCTACGAGCAGTACTTC. Its protein is CASSLVMGLSYEQYF.

The J gene is TRBJ2-1, the V gene TRBV7-9; 11 bases are a match to TRBD2. CDR1 and CDR2 from the germline V gene are SEHNR and FQNEAQ (reference sequence). The CDR3 covers 13 residues. Trimming at V came to 5 bases and at J to 6 bases, leaving 0 bases not matched to a gene. CDR3 region: CASSGTSGNEQFF. As DNA, the CDR3 is TGTGCCAGCAGCGGGACTAGCGGCAATGAGCAGTTCTTC.

The chain joins TRBV6-6 to TRBJ2-1, with D perhaps TRBD2 (6 bases). CDR1 is MNHNY and CDR2 is SVGAGI in the germline V gene (reference sequence). V was pared by 5 bases and J by 9 bases, with 17 bases between. The CDR3 runs to 14 residues. In DNA, the CDR3 is TGTGCCAGCAGTCCCCTTACTAGCAAGGTTGAGCAGTTCTTC. The encoded protein is CASSPLTSKVEQFF.

This chain joins TRBV15 and TRBJ1-1, with 7 bases aligning to TRBD1. Germline lookup yields CDR1 LNHNV and CDR2 YYDKDF (reference sequence). The CDR3 is 14 residues long. V trimming: 5 bases; J trimming: 4 bases; junction bases outside the gene matches: 7. The DNA of the CDR3 is TGTGCCACCAGCTTCCGACAGGGCGTCACTGAAGCTTTCTTT. Protein sequence: CATSFRQGVTEAFF. The complete variable domain, with remaining parts taken from reference TRBV15 and TRBJ1-1, reads DAMVIQNPRYQVTQFGKPVTLSCSQTLNHNVMYWYQQKSSQAPKLLFHYYDKDFNNEADTPDNFQSRRPNTSFCFLDIRSPGLGDTAMYLCATSFRQGVTEAFFGQGTRLTVV.

The rearrangement uses TRBV6-6 and TRBJ1-4; D is undetermined. The CDR3 extends over 12 amino acids. Germline V gene lookup returns CDR1 MNHNY and CDR2 SVGAGI (reference sequence). Between the trimmed V and J ends, which lost 4 bases and 5 bases, there was a span of 5 bases. The CDR3 nucleotides are TGTGCCAGCAGTTTCGTGAATGAAAAACTGTTTTTT. It codes for CASSFVNEKLFF.

The chain has TRBV5-1 and TRBJ1-3, with no clear D. This CDR3 comprises 15 residues. Trimming took off 0 bases at V and 4 bases at J, with 11 bases between the two ends. Germline V gene sequence: CDR1 SGHRS, CDR2 YFSETQ. This CDR3 is CASSLGQVSGNTIYF. The CDR3 DNA reads TGCGCCAGCAGCTTGGGGCAGGTCTCAGGAAACACCATATATTTT.

The chain couples TRBV6-1 to TRBJ1-3, with D tentatively TRBD1 (5 bases). Germline CDR1 MNHNS, CDR2 SASEGT. Trimming pared 0 bases from V and 2 bases from J, leaving 11 bases between. The CDR3 is 16 residues long. The CDR3 reads CASSEAGPGTGNTIYF. For the CDR3, the DNA is TGTGCCAGCAGTGAAGCGGGCCCAGGGACTGGAAACACCATATATTTT.

For the CDR3, the DNA is TGTGCCAGCAGCTTTCAACTAGCGGGACACAATGAGCAGTTCTTC. This translates into CASSFQLAGHNEQFF. The chain joins TRBV13 to TRBJ2-1, with TRBD2 matching over 10 bases. The CDR3 spans 15 residues. Per germline, CDR1 PRHDT and CDR2 FYEKMQ (reference sequence). V was clipped by 3 bases and J by 5 bases; unmatched bases: 4.

The gene calls are TRBV6-1 and TRBJ2-7, with D possibly being TRBD2 (6 bases). CDR3 length: 14 residues. Germline V gene sequence: CDR1 MNHNS, CDR2 SASEGT. Trimming shortened V by 5 bases and J by 5 bases, and 16 bases separated the two germline ends. The CDR3 bases are TGTGCCAGCAGTCCTGGACTAACCGGCCACGAGCAGTACGTC. Its protein product is CASSPGLTGHEQYV.

The chain is built from TRBV5-1 and TRBJ2-1; 14 nucleotides match TRBD2. V lost 0 bases and J lost 15; bases outside the gene matches: 8. CDR1 and CDR2 from the germline V gene are SGHRS and YFSETQ. The CDR3 spans 15 residues. The CDR3 protein is CASSLVPGLAGVWFF. The CDR3 nucleotides are TGCGCCAGCAGCTTGGTCCCGGGACTAGCGGGAGTTTGGTTCTTC.

The chain links TRBV28 to TRBJ2-1, with 7 positions matching TRBD1. This CDR3 has 17 amino acids. J lost 2 bases, V lost 4 bases, and 11 bases had no gene match. In germline, CDR1 is MDHEN, CDR2 SYDVKM. The chain's CDR3 is CASSSPLGGRAYNEQFF. CDR3 DNA sequence: TGTGCCAGCAGTTCCCCCTTAGGGGGCCGCGCCTACAATGAGCAGTTCTTC.